This T cell receptor (beta chain) was recorded in a study of T cells in Graves' hyperthyroidism and ophthalmopathy. Ten or more counts support this clonotype. Trimming left V 5 bases short and J 1 base short, with 15 bases between. CDR1 SGHTA and CDR2 FQGNSA come from the germline V gene. There are 17 residues in the CDR3. TCR beta CDR3 regions were amplified from RNA transcripts. First-round RT-PCR of the TCR CDR3 relied on the HTBI primer set. Via MiXCR, TCRdb re-called the multiplex PCR reads, giving one row per CDR3 protein. The table records roughly 500,000 distinct CDR3 sequences, roughly 50% of them present only once.

The V call is TRBV7-2, the J call TRBJ2-6; D remains ambiguous. This TCR derives from an adult woman with Graves' disease, either hyperthyroidism or ophthalmopathy (not recorded which). What was sequenced was peripheral blood or thyroid tissue (not recorded which). In DNA form, the CDR3 reads TGTGCCAGCAGCCAGTCCCATTTGGGATCTGGGGCCAACGTCCTGACTTTC. It translates to CASSQSHLGSGANVLTF.